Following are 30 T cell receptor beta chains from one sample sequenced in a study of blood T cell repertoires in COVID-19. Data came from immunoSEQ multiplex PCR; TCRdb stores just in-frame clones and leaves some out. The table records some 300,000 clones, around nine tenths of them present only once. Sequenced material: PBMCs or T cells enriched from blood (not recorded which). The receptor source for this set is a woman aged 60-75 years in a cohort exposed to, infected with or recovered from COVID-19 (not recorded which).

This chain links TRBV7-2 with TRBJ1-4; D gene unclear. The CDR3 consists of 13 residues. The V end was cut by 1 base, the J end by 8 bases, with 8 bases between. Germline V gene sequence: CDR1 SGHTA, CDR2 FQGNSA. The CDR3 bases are TGTGCCAGCAGCTTAGTGGCAGTAGAAAAACTGTTTTTT. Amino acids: CASSLVAVEKLFF.

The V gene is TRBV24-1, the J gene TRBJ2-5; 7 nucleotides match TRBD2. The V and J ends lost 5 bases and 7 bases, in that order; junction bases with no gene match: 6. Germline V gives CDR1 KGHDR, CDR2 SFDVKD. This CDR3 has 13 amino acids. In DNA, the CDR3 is TGTGCCACCAGTGTCGGGTCGGGAGGGACCCAGTACTTC. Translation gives CATSVGSGGTQYF.

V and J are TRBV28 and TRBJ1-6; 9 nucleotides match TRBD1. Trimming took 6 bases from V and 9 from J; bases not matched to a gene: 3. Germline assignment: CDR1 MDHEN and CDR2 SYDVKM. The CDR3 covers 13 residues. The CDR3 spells CASRGQGTSPLHF. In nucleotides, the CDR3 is TGTGCCAGCAGAGGACAGGGGACTTCACCCCTCCACTTT.

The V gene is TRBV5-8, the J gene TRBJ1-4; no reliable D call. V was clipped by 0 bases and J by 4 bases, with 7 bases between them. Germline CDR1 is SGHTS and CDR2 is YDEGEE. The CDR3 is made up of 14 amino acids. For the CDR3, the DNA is TGTGCCAGCAGCTTGGGACGGGTTAATGAAAAACTGTTTTTT. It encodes CASSLGRVNEKLFF.

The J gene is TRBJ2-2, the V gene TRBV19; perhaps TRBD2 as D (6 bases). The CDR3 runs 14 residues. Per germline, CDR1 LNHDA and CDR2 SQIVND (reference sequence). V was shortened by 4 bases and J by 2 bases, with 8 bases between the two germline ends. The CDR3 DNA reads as TGTGCCAGTAGTAGCGGGACTAACACCGGGGAGCTGTTTTTT. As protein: CASSSGTNTGELFF.

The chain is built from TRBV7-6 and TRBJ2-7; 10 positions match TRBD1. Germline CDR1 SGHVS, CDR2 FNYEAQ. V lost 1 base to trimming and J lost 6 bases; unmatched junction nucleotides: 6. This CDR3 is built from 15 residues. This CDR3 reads CASSLGGTGAFEQYF. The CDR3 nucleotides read TGTGCCAGCAGCTTAGGCGGGACAGGGGCATTCGAGCAGTACTTC.

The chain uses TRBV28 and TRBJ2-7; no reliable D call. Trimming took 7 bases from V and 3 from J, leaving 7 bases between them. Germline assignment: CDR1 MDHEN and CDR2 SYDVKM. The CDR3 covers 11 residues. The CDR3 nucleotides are TGTGCCAGCATATCCCTCTACGAGCAGTACTTC. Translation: CASISLYEQYF.

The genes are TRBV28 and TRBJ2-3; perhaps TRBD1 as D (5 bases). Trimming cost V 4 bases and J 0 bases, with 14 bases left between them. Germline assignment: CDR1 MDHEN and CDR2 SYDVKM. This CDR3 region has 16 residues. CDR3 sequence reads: CASSSQGLASTDTQYF. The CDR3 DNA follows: TGTGCCAGCAGTTCCCAGGGCCTCGCTAGCACAGATACGCAGTATTTT.

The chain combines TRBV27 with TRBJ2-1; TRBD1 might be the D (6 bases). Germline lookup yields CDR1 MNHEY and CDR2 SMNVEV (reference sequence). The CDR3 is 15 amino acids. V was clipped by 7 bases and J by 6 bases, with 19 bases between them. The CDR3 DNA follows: TGTGCCAGCACCCTAGTGGGGAAAGGGGGCAATGAGCAGTTCTTC. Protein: CASTLVGKGGNEQFF.

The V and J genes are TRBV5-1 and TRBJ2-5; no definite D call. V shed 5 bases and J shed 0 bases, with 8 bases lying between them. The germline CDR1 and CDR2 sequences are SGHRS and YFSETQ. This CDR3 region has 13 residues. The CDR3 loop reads CASRTEYQETQYF. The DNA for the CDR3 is TGCGCCAGCAGGACGGAGTACCAAGAGACCCAGTACTTC.

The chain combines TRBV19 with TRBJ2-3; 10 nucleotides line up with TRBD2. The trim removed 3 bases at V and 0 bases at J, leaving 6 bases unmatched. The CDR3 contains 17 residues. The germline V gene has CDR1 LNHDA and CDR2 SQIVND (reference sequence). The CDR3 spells CASSMSSGSPSTDTQYF. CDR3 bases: TGTGCCAGTAGTATGTCTAGCGGGAGTCCGAGCACAGATACGCAGTATTTT. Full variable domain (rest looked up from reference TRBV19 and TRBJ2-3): DGGITQSPKYLFRKEGQNVTLSCEQNLNHDAMYWYRQDPGQGLRLIYYSQIVNDFQKGDIAEGYSVSREKKESFPLTVTSAQKNPTAFYLCASSMSSGSPSTDTQYFGPGTRLTVL.

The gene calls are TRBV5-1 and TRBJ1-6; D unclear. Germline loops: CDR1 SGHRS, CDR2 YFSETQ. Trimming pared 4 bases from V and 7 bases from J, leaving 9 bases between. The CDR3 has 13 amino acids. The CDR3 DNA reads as TGCGCCAGCAGCAGTTTAGAAAATTCACCCCTCCACTTT. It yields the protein CASSSLENSPLHF.

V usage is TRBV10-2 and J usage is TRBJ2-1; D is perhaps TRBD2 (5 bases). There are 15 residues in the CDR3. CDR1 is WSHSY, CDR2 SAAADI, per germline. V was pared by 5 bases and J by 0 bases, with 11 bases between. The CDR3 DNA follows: TGCGCCAGCAGTAGAGCGGTGAGCTCCTACAATGAGCAGTTCTTC. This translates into CASSRAVSSYNEQFF.

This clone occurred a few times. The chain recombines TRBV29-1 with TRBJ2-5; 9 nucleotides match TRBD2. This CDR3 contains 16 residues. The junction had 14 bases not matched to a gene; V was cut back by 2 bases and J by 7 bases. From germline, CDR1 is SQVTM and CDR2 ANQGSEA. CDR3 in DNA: TGCAGCGTTGAATGGTTCTCTAGCGGGAACCGAGGGACCCAGTACTTC. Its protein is CSVEWFSSGNRGTQYF. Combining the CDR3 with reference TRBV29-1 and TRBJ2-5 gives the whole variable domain SAVISQKPSRDICQRGTSLTIQCQVDSQVTMMFWYRQQPGQSLTLIATANQGSEATYESGFVIDKFPISRPNLTFSTLTVSNMSPEDSSIYLCSVEWFSSGNRGTQYFGPGTRLLVL.

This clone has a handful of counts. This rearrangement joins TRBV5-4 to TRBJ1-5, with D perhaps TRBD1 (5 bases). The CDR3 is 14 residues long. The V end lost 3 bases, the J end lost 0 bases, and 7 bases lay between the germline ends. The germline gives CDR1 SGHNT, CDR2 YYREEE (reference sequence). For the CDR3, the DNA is TGTGCCAGCAGCTCTGACAGTAGCAATCAGCCCCAGCATTTT. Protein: CASSSDSSNQPQHF.

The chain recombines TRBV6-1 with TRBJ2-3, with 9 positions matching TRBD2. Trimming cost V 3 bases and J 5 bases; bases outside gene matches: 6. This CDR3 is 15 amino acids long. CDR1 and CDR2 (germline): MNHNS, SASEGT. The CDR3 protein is CASSDRREGRDTQYF. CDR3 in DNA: TGTGCCAGCAGTGATCGGCGGGAGGGCCGAGATACGCAGTATTTT.

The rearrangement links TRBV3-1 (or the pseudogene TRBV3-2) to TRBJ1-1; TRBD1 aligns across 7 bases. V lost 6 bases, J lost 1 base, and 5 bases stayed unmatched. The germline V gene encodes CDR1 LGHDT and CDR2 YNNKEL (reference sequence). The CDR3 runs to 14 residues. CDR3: CASRLGQQNTEAFF. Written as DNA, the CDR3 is TGTGCCAGCAGGCTGGGACAGCAGAACACTGAAGCTTTCTTT.

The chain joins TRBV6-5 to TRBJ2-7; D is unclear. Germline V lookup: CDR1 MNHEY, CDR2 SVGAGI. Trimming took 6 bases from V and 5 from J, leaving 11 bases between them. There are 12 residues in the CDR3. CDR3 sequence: CASSLREHEQYF. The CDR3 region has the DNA TGTGCCAGCAGCCTACGTGAGCACGAGCAGTACTTC.

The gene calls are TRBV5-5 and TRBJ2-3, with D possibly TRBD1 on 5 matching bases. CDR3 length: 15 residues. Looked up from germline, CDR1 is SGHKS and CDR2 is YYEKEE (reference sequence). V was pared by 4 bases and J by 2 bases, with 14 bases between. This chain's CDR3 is CASSPRDSHTDTQYF. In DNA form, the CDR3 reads TGTGCCAGCAGCCCCCGTGACAGCCACACAGATACGCAGTATTTT.

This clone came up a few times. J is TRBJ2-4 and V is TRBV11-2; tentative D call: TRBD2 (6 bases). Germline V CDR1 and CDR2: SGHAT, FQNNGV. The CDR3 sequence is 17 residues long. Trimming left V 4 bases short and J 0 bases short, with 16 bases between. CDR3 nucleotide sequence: TGTGCCAGCAGCTCTGTGTCCGGGACTTTAGCCAAAAACATTCAGTACTTC. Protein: CASSSVSGTLAKNIQYF.

CDR3 loop: CASSEFRSRSTDTQYF. The DNA of the CDR3 is TGTGCCAGCAGTGAATTTAGGTCGAGGAGTACAGATACGCAGTATTTT. V is TRBV6-1 and J is TRBJ2-3; D ambiguous. The germline CDR1 and CDR2 sequences are MNHNS and SASEGT. The CDR3 is 16 residues long. Trimming removed 2 bases from V and 3 bases from J, with 15 bases in between.

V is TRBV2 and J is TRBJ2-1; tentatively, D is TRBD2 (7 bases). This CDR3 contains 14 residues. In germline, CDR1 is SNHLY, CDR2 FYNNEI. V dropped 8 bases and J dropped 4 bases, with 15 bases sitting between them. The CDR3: CASGEGGGYNEQFF. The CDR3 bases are TGTGCCAGCGGGGAAGGGGGAGGGTACAATGAGCAGTTCTTC.

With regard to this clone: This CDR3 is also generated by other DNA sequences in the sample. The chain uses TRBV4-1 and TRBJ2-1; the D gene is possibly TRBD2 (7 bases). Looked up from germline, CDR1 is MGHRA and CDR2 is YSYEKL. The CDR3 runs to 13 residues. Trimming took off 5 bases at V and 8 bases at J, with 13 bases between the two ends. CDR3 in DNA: TGCGCCAGCAGCAGGGGAGGGGGGGATGAGCAGTTCTTC. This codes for CASSRGGGDEQFF.

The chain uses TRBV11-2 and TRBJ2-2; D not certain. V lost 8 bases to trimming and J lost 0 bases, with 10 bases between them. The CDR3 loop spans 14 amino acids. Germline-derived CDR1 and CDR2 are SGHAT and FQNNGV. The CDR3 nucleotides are TGTGCCAGCTCTTCGGGTCCGAACACCGGGGAGCTGTTTTTT. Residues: CASSSGPNTGELFF.

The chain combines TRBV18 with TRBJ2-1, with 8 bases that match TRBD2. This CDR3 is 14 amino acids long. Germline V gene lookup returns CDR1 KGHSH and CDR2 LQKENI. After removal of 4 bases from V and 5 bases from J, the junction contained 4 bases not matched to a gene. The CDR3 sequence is CASSQGSGNNEQFF. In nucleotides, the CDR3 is TGTGCCAGCTCACAGGGTAGCGGGAACAATGAGCAGTTCTTC.

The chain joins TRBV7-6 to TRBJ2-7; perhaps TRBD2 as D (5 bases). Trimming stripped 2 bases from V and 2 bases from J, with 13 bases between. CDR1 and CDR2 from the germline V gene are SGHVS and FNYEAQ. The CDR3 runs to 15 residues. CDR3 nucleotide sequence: TGTGCCAGCAGCTTATCAACCTGGGGAGCCTACGAGCAGTACTTC. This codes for CASSLSTWGAYEQYF.

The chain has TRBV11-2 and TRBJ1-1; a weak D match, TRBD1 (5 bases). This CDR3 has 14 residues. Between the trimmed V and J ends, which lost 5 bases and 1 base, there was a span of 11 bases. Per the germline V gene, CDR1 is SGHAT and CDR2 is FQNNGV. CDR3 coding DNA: TGTGCCAGCAGCCCGGGGGGAACGAACACTGAAGCTTTCTTT. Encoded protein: CASSPGGTNTEAFF.

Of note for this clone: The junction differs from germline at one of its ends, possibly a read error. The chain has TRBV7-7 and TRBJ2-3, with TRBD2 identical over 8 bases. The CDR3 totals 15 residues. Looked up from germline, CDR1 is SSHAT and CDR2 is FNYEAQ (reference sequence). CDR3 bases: TGTGCTAGCAGCCCGACTAGCGACCCCCCAGATACGCAGTATTTT. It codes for CASSPTSDPPDTQYF.

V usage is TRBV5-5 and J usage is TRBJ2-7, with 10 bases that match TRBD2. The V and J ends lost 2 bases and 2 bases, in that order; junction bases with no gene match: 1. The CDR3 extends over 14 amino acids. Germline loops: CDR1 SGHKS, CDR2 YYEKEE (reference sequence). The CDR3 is CASSFTSGTYEQYF. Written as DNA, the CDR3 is TGTGCCAGCAGCTTCACTAGCGGGACCTACGAGCAGTACTTC.

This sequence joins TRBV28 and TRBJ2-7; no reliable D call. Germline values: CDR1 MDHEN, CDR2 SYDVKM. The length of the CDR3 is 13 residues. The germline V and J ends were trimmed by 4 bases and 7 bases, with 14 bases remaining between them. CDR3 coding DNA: TGTGCCAGCAGTTCCCCTTTACTATGGGAGCAGTACTTC. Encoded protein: CASSSPLLWEQYF.